A single T cell receptor beta chain is shown here with its context. Its antigen is still unknown. TCRdb reanalysed the RT-PCR reads using MiXCR and keeps one entry per CDR3 protein. The sample consists of roughly 520,000 distinct CDR3 sequences, roughly 23% of them appearing once. This sample is drawn from a study of response to subunit inactivated influenza vaccine. General study results and limits: Few new T cells, the authors suggested, are recruited by each seasonal influenza vaccination.

Sequencing was performed on CD4+ T cells sorted from PBMCs, taken more than 4 days after vaccination. This clonotype was sampled from a man in his fifties who received an inactivated influenza vaccine.

CDR3 bases: TGTGCCAGCAGTTTGGGCAAGGTAGCCCAGTACTTC. Encoded protein: CASSLGKVAQYF. This chain joins TRBV12-3 or TRBV12-4 and TRBJ2-5, with D hard to call. V was clipped by 3 bases and J by 9 bases, with 11 bases between them. The CDR3 has 12 residues.